This entry lists 10 T cell receptor beta chains sequenced from one sample in a study of early T cells in non-severe SARS-CoV-2 infection. TCRdb reanalysed the 5' RACE reads using MiXCR and keeps one entry per CDR3 protein. Among more than 65,000 distinct CDR3 sequences, 12% were seen once, and the ten largest hold around 4%. The sequenced sample consisted of whole blood. These receptor sequences come from an adult who was a healthcare worker with PCR-confirmed SARS-CoV-2 infection or an uninfected control (not recorded which).

The CDR3 nucleotides read TGTGCCAGCAGCCAACGACAGGGGGCCCACGAGCAGTACTTC. It codes for CASSQRQGAHEQYF. This chain connects TRBV5-5 to TRBJ2-7; 10 positions agree with TRBD1. V was pared by 4 bases and J by 5 bases, with 6 bases of the junction left unmatched. Germline CDR1 reads SGHKS; CDR2 reads YYEKEE (reference sequence). This CDR3 region has 14 residues.

This clonotype was observed at least ten times. V and J are TRBV18 and TRBJ2-7; D not resolved. Germline V lookup: CDR1 KGHSH, CDR2 LQKENI. This CDR3 region has 12 residues. Trimming removed 6 bases at V and 5 bases at J, with 11 bases between. CDR3 loop: CASSPHANEQYF. DNA of the CDR3: TGTGCCAGCTCCCCGCACGCGAACGAGCAGTACTTC.

In this sample, this clonotype turned up a few times. CDR3 amino acids: CASKVGSTNEKLFF. For the CDR3, the DNA is TGTGCCAGCAAGGTGGGGTCTACTAATGAAAAACTGTTTTTT. The chain employs TRBV28 and TRBJ1-4; D not resolved. Deletions cut 7 bases from V and 2 bases from J, with 11 bases between. Germline-derived CDR1 and CDR2 are MDHEN and SYDVKM. The CDR3 runs 14 residues.

This clonotype was counted only a few times. This chain joins TRBV7-3 and TRBJ2-7; 8 bases map to TRBD2. The CDR3 length is 16 residues. Per the germline V gene, CDR1 is SGHTA and CDR2 is FQGTGA. The junction had 10 bases not matched to a gene; V was cut back by 5 bases and J by 1 base. CDR3: CASSPETSALSYEQYF. The CDR3 nucleotides are TGTGCCAGCAGCCCGGAGACTAGCGCCTTATCCTACGAGCAGTACTTC.

This clonotype was recorded at least ten times. The chain couples TRBV5-1 to TRBJ2-7; TRBD2 matches at 7 bases. CDR3 length: 13 residues. The J segment lost 5 bases and the V segment lost 10 bases, leaving 12 bases of the junction unmatched. From germline, CDR1 is SGHRS and CDR2 YFSETQ. The CDR3 DNA is TGCGCCCCCTGCGGGGGTCCTACCCACGAGCAGTACTTC. Residues: CAPCGGPTHEQYF. Based on the CDR3 plus reference TRBV5-1 and TRBJ2-7, the full variable domain is KAGVTQTPRYLIKTRGQQVTLSCSPISGHRSVSWYQQTPGQGLQFLFEYFSETQRNKGNFPGRFSGRQFSNSRSEMNVSTLELGDSALYLCAPCGGPTHEQYFGPGTRLTVT.

The V call is TRBV3-1, the J call TRBJ2-7; a possible D gene is TRBD2 (5 bases). The V gene's germline CDR1 is LGHDT and CDR2 YNNKEL (reference sequence). The CDR3 is 16 residues long. Trimming took 1 base from V and 0 from J, leaving 13 bases between them. The CDR3 here is CASSQGETLSSYEQYF. CDR3 nucleotides: TGTGCCAGCAGCCAAGGGGAGACTCTTAGCTCCTACGAGCAGTACTTC.

In its sample, this clonotype was seen many times. The rearrangement joins TRBV29-1 to TRBJ1-5, with D perhaps TRBD1 (5 bases). V lost 7 bases and J lost 7, with 17 bases in between. CDR1 is SQVTM, CDR2 ANQGSEA, per germline. CDR3 size: 13 residues. CDR3 in DNA: TGCAGCGCCCAACGCTTCGAGGGGCAGCCCCAGCATTTT. This sequence encodes CSAQRFEGQPQHF.

The chain is built from TRBV2 and TRBJ2-7; D may be TRBD2 (5 bases). The CDR3 has 17 amino acids. Germline V lookup: CDR1 SNHLY, CDR2 FYNNEI. V was clipped by 6 bases and J by 2 bases, with 23 bases between them. CDR3 amino acids: CASSRGGYALATYEQYF. CDR3 nucleotides: TGTGCCAGCAGCCGAGGAGGCTACGCGTTGGCGACCTACGAGCAGTACTTC.

This clonotype was seen more than once but under ten times. The chain has TRBV11-2 and TRBJ2-2; tentatively, D is TRBD1 (6 bases). Germline CDR1 is SGHAT and CDR2 is FQNNGV. This CDR3 has 14 amino acids. Trimming pared 4 bases from V and 2 bases from J, leaving 8 bases between. Here the CDR3 DNA reads TGTGCCAGCAGCTCAGGGGTTAACACCGGGGAGCTGTTTTTT. Its translation is CASSSGVNTGELFF.

This clonotype has a count of ten or more. V gene TRBV3-1 combines with J gene TRBJ2-7; no firm D call. The CDR3 runs 14 residues. With 5 bases removed from V and 5 bases from J, the gap between germline ends came to 16 bases. The germline gives CDR1 LGHDT, CDR2 YNNKEL (reference sequence). CDR3 in DNA: TGTGCCAGCAGCTATTTCGTTGGAGTGGACGAGCAGTACTTC. This codes for CASSYFVGVDEQYF.